What follows is one T cell receptor beta chain and its context. This clonotype was seen only a few times. It has no known antigen specificity. The record has no base qualities; no much larger clone is one base away. This record belongs to a study of T-cell reconstitution after alpha-beta-depleted transplantation in children (dated by TCRdb to 2015 to 2016). Turning to the overall study: T-cell immune reconstitution after TCRalphabeta/CD19-depleted allogeneic hematopoietic cell transplantation in children was quantitatively tracked in the study by means of TCR repertoire profiling.

Inclusive of the bounding cysteine and phenylalanine, the CDR3 is 17 residues long. Only the CDR3 DNA stays, 51 bases, in frame from base 1. CDR1 and CDR2, looked up from the germline V gene, are MDHEN and SYDVKM. V is shortened by 1 base, J by 0 bases, and the region joining them spans 16 bases. The library was produced with PCR. These reads were obtained on an Illumina HiSeq 2500. To normalize quantification of the TCRbeta repertoire, the TCR libraries were built with molecular barcoding that relied on unique molecular identifiers. TCRdb ran its own pipeline on the public reads, namely fastp trimming at Q25 and MiXCR clone calling, and kept in-frame beta chains. Every distinct CDR3 protein forms one entry, paired with its most common genes and DNA. This sample gives 450,000 to 600,000 distinct CDR3 sequences in total; around 17% of them show up just once. The top ten hold roughly 3.3% of the sample.

The rearrangement joined TRBV28 to TRBJ2-7; 7 matching bases give a weak D call of TRBD2. The sequence came from a human donor who donated a stem cell graft to a child with acute lymphoblastic leukemia. The source was PBMCs from the stem cell graft donor, collected from the stem cell graft. Here is the DNA: TGTGCCAGCAGTTTATCGGGGGCCCGGGACTACTCCTACGAGCAGTACTTC. It is translated as CASSLSGARDYSYEQYF.